Reported below is one TCR beta chain. Clones were read by immunoSEQ multiplex PCR, and TCRdb kept only the in-frame ones, dropping some. This sample has under 300,000 clones, with roughly 82% found just once. This entry comes from a study of blood T cell repertoires in COVID-19. Trimming pared 5 bases from V and 7 bases from J, leaving 12 bases between. CDR1 is SGHTA, CDR2 FQGNSA, per germline. This CDR3 contains 14 residues. The specimen sequenced was peripheral blood. The chain is built from TRBV7-2 and TRBJ1-6; tentatively, D is TRBD1 (5 bases). This TCR derives from a woman older than 75 with active or convalescent COVID-19. The CDR3 DNA follows: TGTGCCAGCAGCCGCCCACCAGGGAATTCACCCCTCCACTTT. Translating gives CASSRPPGNSPLHF.